The present entry profiles one T cell receptor beta chain with its context. Under the authors' procedure: By means of reference gene primer amplification, nucleated cell counts were estimated. Profiling relied on immunoSEQ multiplex PCR, and the TCRdb table lists in-frame clones only, not all of them. That table is the source of V, J and clone size, and D and trimming were worked out from the DNA. This sample has about 81,000 clones, with 84% found just once. This record comes from a study of blood T cell repertoires in COVID-19. Study background: The origin of the acute and convalescent COVID-19 samples was the United States, Italy and Spain. Sample material is recorded as cDNA or gDNA derived from T cells, B-cell-depleted T cells, or PBMCs.

The J segment lost 6 bases and the V segment lost 0 bases, leaving 0 bases of the junction unmatched. The CDR3 contains 14 residues. Germline CDR1 reads SGHRS; CDR2 reads YFSETQ. The chain joins TRBV5-1 to TRBJ1-6; the match to TRBD1 covers 7 bases. The sequence came from a human donor in a cohort sampled during active COVID-19. The sample comprised peripheral blood. The CDR3 DNA is TGCGCCAGCAGCTTGGGGGACAGTAATTCACCCCTCCACTTT. This translates into CASSLGDSNSPLHF.